This T cell receptor (beta chain) was identified during a study of blood T cell repertoires in COVID-19. Study overall: Researchers got acute and convalescent COVID-19 samples from the United States, Italy and Spain. Sample material is recorded as cDNA or gDNA derived from T cells, B-cell-depleted T cells, or PBMCs.

With 5 bases clipped from V and 1 base from J, the junction kept 11 bases outside the gene matches. CDR1 and CDR2 from the germline V gene are MDHEN and SYDVKM. The CDR3 length is 18 residues. The authors' processing: Amplifying reference gene primers gave estimates of nucleated cell counts. The protocol was immunoSEQ multiplex PCR, while the TCRdb copy is restricted to in-frame clones and leaves out a portion. V, J and clone size are taken as reported in that table, and D and trimming were inferred from the DNA itself. The sample yields hundreds of thousands of clones, 87% seen once. The sequenced sample was peripheral blood. V usage is TRBV28 and J usage is TRBJ1-4; TRBD1 agrees at 9 bases. The source of this sequence is a woman in her thirties or forties who had recovered from COVID-19. CDR3 DNA sequence: TGTGCCAGCAGTCCTCCGGACAGGGGAGATGGAACTAATGAAAAACTGTTTTTT. It specifies CASSPPDRGDGTNEKLFF. The whole variable domain, remainder taken from reference TRBV28 and TRBJ1-4, is DVKVTQSSRYLVKRTGEKVFLECVQDMDHENMFWYRQDPGLGLRLIYFSYDVKMKEKGDIPEGYSVSREKKERFSLILESASTNQTSMYLCASSPPDRGDGTNEKLFFGSGTQLSVL.